The sequence of this TCR beta chain was determined in a study of T cells expressing NK-cell markers. Study at large: Repertoire data for TCR beta were derived from sorted T cells (CD3+CD56+NKG2C+, CD3+CD56+NKG2C- and CD3+CD56-NKG2C+). Seropositivity for HCMV was found in seven of the eight sequenced donors, with one seronegative. Findings of the study overall: In 5 or 6 donors, dominant NKG2C+ clonotypes were about 1.0-7.0% of CD8+ T cells.

Germline CDR1 reads DFQATT; CDR2 reads SNEGSKA (reference sequence). The CDR3 consists of 12 residues. As to this clonotype: Its antigen is unknown.

The authors generated TCR beta cDNA through 5'RACE template switching with UMIs. Each CDR3 protein gets one entry in TCRdb, which reprocessed the 5' RACE reads and gives no DNA. The sample table sets out around 470,000 distinct CDR3 sequences. The origin of this receptor is a woman aged 50 to 60 in good health. The chain combines TRBV20-1 with TRBJ2-5. Input material: blood T cells: a sorted CD56 or NKG2C T cell subset, CD4+ or CD8+ T cells, or bulk PBMC T cells (not recorded which). The CDR3 reads CSASLLYETQYF.